A single sample gave rise to the 29 T cell receptor beta chains below, sequenced in a study of blood T cell repertoires in COVID-19 (dated by TCRdb to 2020 to 2021). Library generation was performed with the immunoSEQ multiplex PCR assay. TCRdb retrieved this table from immuneACCESS and kept in-frame rearrangements only. Not all clones are present; in checked studies, unresolved V genes account for under half, and no reason is known for the remainder. This sample is represented by a few hundred thousand clones; roughly 86% of them were singletons. The ten largest clones represent approximately 4% of the sample. Sequenced sample: peripheral blood. The receptors shown here come from a man aged 18 to 35 with active or convalescent COVID-19.

This chain connects TRBV2 to TRBJ2-7; 7 positions match TRBD1. The V gene's germline CDR1 is SNHLY and CDR2 FYNNEI. The CDR3 sequence is 13 residues long. V gave up 7 bases and J gave up 5 bases; unmatched junction bases: 8. For the CDR3, the DNA is TGTGCCAGCAACAGGGGAAGCATCGACGAGCAGTACTTC. It encodes CASNRGSIDEQYF. Full variable domain (rest looked up from reference TRBV2 and TRBJ2-7): EPEVTQTPSHQVTQMGQEVILRCVPISNHLYFYWYRQILGQKVEFLVSFYNNEISEKSEIFDDQFSVERPDGSNFTLKIRSTKLEDSAMYFCASNRGSIDEQYFGPGTRLTVT.

The V call is TRBV6-6, the J call TRBJ1-5; D is uncertain. The CDR3 is made up of 12 amino acids. The V and J ends lost 5 bases and 14 bases respectively, with 16 bases between them. The germline V gene encodes CDR1 MNHNY and CDR2 SVGAGI (reference sequence). CDR3 sequence (DNA): TGTGCCAGCAGTACCGACGTCGGTGCGGAGCATTTT. It is translated as CASSTDVGAEHF.

CDR3 bases: TGTGCCAGCAGCTTAGATTCCCTAGCGGGGGCCGGGGAGCTGTTTTTT. It codes for CASSLDSLAGAGELFF. The gene calls are TRBV11-2 and TRBJ2-2; TRBD2 agrees at 10 bases. Germline V gene data show CDR1 as SGHAT and CDR2 as FQNNGV. The CDR3 length is 16 residues. Trimming at V came to 0 bases and at J to 6 bases, leaving 4 bases not matched to a gene.

In its sample, this clone was seen many times. The chain employs TRBV3-1 (or the pseudogene TRBV3-2) and TRBJ1-4; TRBD1 is a possible D gene (5 bases). CDR3 length equals 13 residues. Germline lookup yields CDR1 LGHDT and CDR2 YNNKEL (reference sequence). Trimming shortened V by 2 bases and J by 7 bases, and 8 bases separated the two germline ends. CDR3 sequence: CASSQRGSEKLFF. In nucleotides, the CDR3 is TGTGCCAGCAGCCAACGGGGGAGTGAAAAACTGTTTTTT.

This clone turned up a few times. The chain is built from TRBV11-2 and TRBJ2-1; 12 bases map to TRBD2. The CDR3 sequence is 16 residues long. CDR1 and CDR2 from the germline V gene are SGHAT and FQNNGV. J gave up 0 bases and V 6 bases, and 3 bases lay outside the gene matches. CDR3 residues: CASSLAGGSSYNEQFF. Here the CDR3 DNA reads TGTGCCAGCAGTCTAGCGGGAGGGAGCTCCTACAATGAGCAGTTCTTC.

This clone was observed once. The rearrangement links TRBV7-9 to TRBJ2-3; possibly TRBD2 for D (6 bases). Trimming took off 7 bases at V and 0 bases at J, with 11 bases between the two ends. This CDR3 has 14 amino acids. Germline V gives CDR1 SEHNR, CDR2 FQNEAQ (reference sequence). In DNA form, the CDR3 reads TGTGCCAGCAACCCGGGGGTTAGCACAGATACGCAGTATTTT. It translates to CASNPGVSTDTQYF.

The chain couples TRBV15 to TRBJ1-1, with D possibly matching TRBD1 (5 bases). CDR1 LNHNV and CDR2 YYDKDF come from the germline V gene (reference sequence). V lost 5 bases and J 4 bases, leaving 11 bases between the germline ends. The CDR3 runs to 13 residues. Here the CDR3 reads CATSGRQFTEAFF. Written as DNA, the CDR3 is TGTGCCACCAGCGGAAGACAGTTCACTGAAGCTTTCTTT.

The chain couples TRBV5-1 to TRBJ1-1; unclear D gene. CDR1 is SGHRS and CDR2 is YFSETQ in the germline V gene. The CDR3 consists of 11 residues. Trimming shortened V by 0 bases and J by 7 bases, and 4 bases separated the two germline ends. The CDR3 bases are TGCGCCAGCAGCTTGGACGGTGAAGCTTTCTTT. It specifies CASSLDGEAFF.

This clone was counted a few times. The chain combines TRBV27 with TRBJ1-6, with D tentatively TRBD1 (5 bases). The V gene's germline CDR1 is MNHEY and CDR2 SMNVEV (reference sequence). V was pared by 6 bases and J by 9 bases, with 21 bases between. CDR3 length equals 16 residues. In DNA, the CDR3 is TGTGCCAGCAGGATTAACGGGGGAGGATTCAGTTCACCCCTCCACTTT. It encodes CASRINGGGFSSPLHF.

The gene calls are TRBV6-2 or TRBV6-3 and TRBJ1-4; D unresolved. The V end lost 6 bases, the J end lost 8 bases, and 16 bases lay between the germline ends. This CDR3 has 14 amino acids. Germline lookup yields CDR1 MNHEY and CDR2 SVGEGT. CDR3 protein: CASSFRSGGEKLFF. Written as DNA, the CDR3 is TGTGCCAGCAGCTTCAGATCAGGAGGCGAAAAACTGTTTTTT.

Comments on this clone: The sample holds other DNA sequences that translate to the same CDR3. V is TRBV24-1 and J is TRBJ2-3, with 8 bases lining up with TRBD2. The V gene end was trimmed by 7 bases and the J gene end by 0 bases; junction bases not matched to a gene: 2. Germline V gene lookup returns CDR1 KGHDR and CDR2 SFDVKD. The CDR3 extends over 14 amino acids. CDR3 coding DNA: TGTGCCACCAGCACTAGCGGAAGCACAGATACGCAGTATTTT. It encodes CATSTSGSTDTQYF.

This chain connects TRBV4-1 to TRBJ1-6; D is undetermined. Germline CDR1 MGHRA, CDR2 YSYEKL. V was cut by 0 bases and J by 0 bases, with 9 bases left in between. The CDR3 has 17 residues. The chain's CDR3 is CASSQDPPSSYNSPLHF. CDR3 DNA: TGCGCCAGCAGCCAAGATCCGCCGAGCTCCTATAATTCACCCCTCCACTTT.

V usage is TRBV24-1 and J usage is TRBJ1-1, with a tentative D call TRBD1 (5 bases). Germline-derived CDR1 and CDR2 are KGHDR and SFDVKD. V lost 7 bases and J lost 9, with 11 bases in between. The CDR3 totals 11 residues. CDR3 in amino acids: CATSSQGQAFF. CDR3 coding DNA: TGTGCCACCAGCTCGCAGGGCCAAGCTTTCTTT.

The rearrangement links TRBV5-6 to TRBJ1-1; no clear D. V shed 4 bases and J shed 8 bases, with 15 bases lying between them. CDR1 is SGHDT and CDR2 is YYEEEE in the germline V gene. The CDR3 is 13 residues long. The CDR3: CASSAWAPLEAFF. DNA of the CDR3: TGTGCCAGCAGCGCATGGGCCCCCTTGGAAGCTTTCTTT.

The chain is built from TRBV15 and TRBJ1-2; TRBD1 might be the D (5 bases). Germline lookup yields CDR1 LNHNV and CDR2 YYDKDF (reference sequence). V was shortened by 0 bases and J by 5 bases, with 16 bases between the two germline ends. The CDR3 runs 16 residues. CDR3 DNA: TGTGCCACCAGCAGAGACCGGACATCTCTCTCTTATGGCTACACCTTC. Protein sequence: CATSRDRTSLSYGYTF.

J is TRBJ2-1 and V is TRBV4-1, with D perhaps matching TRBD2 (5 bases). This CDR3 has 15 residues. Germline lookup yields CDR1 MGHRA and CDR2 YSYEKL. The germline V and J ends were trimmed by 4 bases and 8 bases, with 18 bases remaining between them. The CDR3 loop reads CASSRGLAYPDEQFF. The CDR3 coding sequence is TGCGCCAGCAGCCGCGGGCTAGCCTATCCGGATGAGCAGTTCTTC.

This chain links TRBV7-2 with TRBJ1-5; the match to TRBD1 covers 8 bases. The CDR3 loop spans 13 amino acids. In germline, CDR1 is SGHTA, CDR2 FQGNSA. After removal of 6 bases from V and 10 bases from J, the junction contained 8 bases not matched to a gene. The CDR3 protein is CASSRTGTSPQHF. The CDR3 coding sequence is TGTGCCAGCAGTCGGACAGGGACGAGTCCCCAGCATTTT. The full variable domain, its missing parts supplied by reference TRBV7-2 and TRBJ1-5, is GAGVSQSPSNKVTEKGKDVELRCDPISGHTALYWYRQSLGQGLEFLIYFQGNSAPDKSGLPSDRFSAERTGGSVSTLTIQRTQQEDSAVYLCASSRTGTSPQHFGDGTRLSIL.

The gene calls are TRBV23-1 and TRBJ2-2; 7 bases fit TRBD1. TRBV23-1 is flagged as an ORF with uncertain function. V trimming: 2 bases; J trimming: 2 bases; junction bases outside the gene matches: 5. The CDR3 covers 16 residues. This CDR3 is CASSQRSGGNTGELFF. DNA of the CDR3: TGCGCCAGCAGTCAAAGATCAGGGGGAAACACCGGGGAGCTGTTTTTT.

This clone turned up a few times. This chain joins TRBV30 and TRBJ2-7, with TRBD1 as a possible D gene (6 bases). The V end lost 2 bases, the J end lost 2 bases, and 13 bases lay between the germline ends. The CDR3 totals 14 residues. From germline, CDR1 is GTSNPN and CDR2 SVGIG (reference sequence). Here the CDR3 reads CAWSQGTATYEQYF. Written as DNA, the CDR3 is TGTGCCTGGAGTCAGGGGACGGCGACCTACGAGCAGTACTTC.

The table lists this clone with a count of one. The V call is TRBV27, the J call TRBJ2-6; TRBD1 is a possible D gene (5 bases). Germline lookup yields CDR1 MNHEY and CDR2 SMNVEV (reference sequence). Trimming left V 6 bases short and J 6 bases short, with 12 bases between. There are 14 residues in the CDR3. The CDR3 loop reads CASRQGSQANVLTF. The DNA of the CDR3 is TGTGCCAGCAGGCAGGGATCCCAGGCCAACGTCCTGACTTTC.

The V and J genes are TRBV5-4 and TRBJ1-1; the D is unclear. From germline, CDR1 is SGHNT and CDR2 YYREEE (reference sequence). The ends were cut back, 0 bases at V and 5 bases at J, with 5 bases in the middle. The CDR3 contains 12 residues. The CDR3 spells CASSLDRTEAFF. Here the CDR3 DNA reads TGTGCCAGCAGCTTGGACCGGACTGAAGCTTTCTTT.

The CDR3 DNA is TGTGCCAGTGCCGCTAGCGGTCCTCTAGGGGATGAGCAGTTCTTC. It codes for CASAASGPLGDEQFF. The genes are TRBV19 and TRBJ2-1, with 7 positions matching TRBD2. Germline CDR1 LNHDA, CDR2 SQIVND (reference sequence). Trimming removed 8 bases from V and 8 bases from J; junction bases left unmatched: 15. CDR3 length equals 15 residues. Variable domain in full (rest from reference TRBV19 and TRBJ2-1): DGGITQSPKYLFRKEGQNVTLSCEQNLNHDAMYWYRQDPGQGLRLIYYSQIVNDFQKGDIAEGYSVSREKKESFPLTVTSAQKNPTAFYLCASAASGPLGDEQFFGPGTRLTVL.

The J gene is TRBJ2-5, the V gene TRBV27; 10 bases agree with TRBD1. Germline V CDR1 and CDR2: MNHEY, SMNVEV (reference sequence). The V and J ends lost 5 bases and 6 bases, in that order; junction bases with no gene match: 6. CDR3 length: 14 residues. The CDR3 coding sequence is TGTGCCAGCAGTACGGACAGGGGGTATCAGACCCAGTACTTC. This gives the protein CASSTDRGYQTQYF.

This clone was found once. The chain couples TRBV28 to TRBJ1-3; no reliable D call. The germline gives CDR1 MDHEN, CDR2 SYDVKM. Trimming took 7 bases from V and 4 from J, leaving 8 bases between them. The CDR3 extends over 12 amino acids. In nucleotides, the CDR3 is TGTGCCAGCAAACGGGAGGGAAACACCATATATTTT. It encodes CASKREGNTIYF. The full variable domain, completed using reference TRBV28 and TRBJ1-3, is DVKVTQSSRYLVKRTGEKVFLECVQDMDHENMFWYRQDPGLGLRLIYFSYDVKMKEKGDIPEGYSVSREKKERFSLILESASTNQTSMYLCASKREGNTIYFGEGSWLTVV.

The chain couples TRBV30 to TRBJ2-7, with 9 bases matching TRBD1. The V gene's germline CDR1 is GTSNPN and CDR2 SVGIG (reference sequence). CDR3 length equals 14 residues. V lost 2 bases, J lost 6 bases, and 8 bases stayed unmatched. CDR3 amino acids: CAWSPGTGTREQYF. In nucleotides, the CDR3 is TGTGCCTGGAGTCCCGGGACAGGGACCCGCGAGCAGTACTTC.

This chain links TRBV12-5 with TRBJ2-1, with D uncertain. V was pared by 7 bases and J by 5 bases, with 9 bases between. The germline V gene has CDR1 LGHNT and CDR2 FRNRAP. The CDR3 runs 12 residues. CDR3 in DNA: TGTGCTAGTGTCTTCCCCGACAATGAGCAGTTCTTC. Protein product: CASVFPDNEQFF.

The chain couples TRBV7-3 to TRBJ2-3; the match to TRBD2 covers 7 bases. V gave up 5 bases and J gave up 1 base; unmatched junction bases: 6. The CDR3 runs 15 residues. Germline CDR1 reads SGHTA; CDR2 reads FQGTGA. This CDR3 reads CASSIASGGTDTQYF. CDR3 in DNA: TGTGCCAGCAGCATTGCTAGCGGAGGCACAGATACGCAGTATTTT.

In this sample, this clone turned up once. CDR3 amino acids: CASSLSLPQGLPEQYF. CDR3 DNA: TGTGCCAGCAGCTTGAGTCTTCCCCAGGGTCTTCCCGAGCAGTACTTC. The rearrangement joins TRBV5-6 to TRBJ2-7; TRBD1 might be the D (5 bases). Per germline, CDR1 SGHDT and CDR2 YYEEEE. The CDR3 covers 16 residues. V gave up 1 base and J gave up 6 bases, with 20 bases separating them.

This sequence joins TRBV11-3 and TRBJ2-1; no reliable D call. Germline CDR1 and CDR2: SGHNT and YENEEA. The CDR3 totals 15 residues. Between the trimmed V and J ends, which lost 0 bases and 6 bases, there was a span of 12 bases. This CDR3 reads CASSLDSAWSNEQFF. CDR3 coding DNA: TGTGCCAGCAGCTTAGATTCGGCATGGAGCAATGAGCAGTTCTTC. The full variable domain, in which reference TRBV11-3 and TRBJ2-1 provide the parts outside the CDR3, is EAGVVQSPRYKIIEKKQPVAFWCNPISGHNTLYWYLQNLGQGPELLIRYENEEAVDDSQLPKDRFSAERLKGVDSTLKIQPAELGDSAVYLCASSLDSAWSNEQFFGPGTRLTVL.